This TCR beta chain was retrieved from a study of CD8 T cells in ankylosing spondylitis. Study-level points and caveats: There was reportedly significant enrichment of clones that were disease-linked in matched ankylosing spondylitis synovial fluid. CD8+ disease-linked clones were present at relatively low frequencies in blood. The study identified a TCR beta motif of several highly homologous variants that appeared characteristic of ankylosing spondylitis blood.

V lost 3 bases and J lost 5, with 10 bases in between. The germline V gene has CDR1 LNHDA and CDR2 SQIVND (reference sequence). The CDR3 is 13 residues long. Details on this clonotype: Its specificity is unknown.

Via MiXCR, TCRdb re-called the 5' RACE reads, giving one row per CDR3 protein. The data show 150,000 to 200,000 distinct CDR3 sequences, 15% to 20% seen once. This chain joins TRBV19 and TRBJ2-5, with D hard to call. The receptor's source is a male donor under 30 with ankylosing spondylitis or in good health (not recorded which). Sequenced input: blood, either unsorted or a sorted T cell fraction (not recorded which). In nucleotides, the CDR3 is TGTGCCAGTAGTATCTTGGGAAAGGAGACCCAGTACTTC. Translating it yields CASSILGKETQYF.